The 20 T cell receptor beta chains presented below share a single source sample, sequenced in a study of T cell changes during pregnancy in multiple sclerosis. Produced via immunoSEQ multiplex PCR; TCRdb's table is partial and in-frame only. The sample includes some 60,000 clones, about 91% of them seen just once. Sequenced here: peripheral blood, sampled before pregnancy. The receptors stem from a female donor with multiple sclerosis, enrolled in a pregnancy study.

The chain is built from TRBV10-3 and TRBJ2-1; 11 bases line up with TRBD2. In germline, CDR1 is ENHRY, CDR2 SYGVKD. V shed 0 bases, J shed 7 bases, and the junction held 5 bases outside the gene matches. The CDR3 totals 16 residues. The CDR3 here is CAISESLAGGRNEQFF. The CDR3 nucleotides read TGTGCCATCAGTGAGTCCCTAGCGGGGGGTAGAAATGAGCAGTTCTTC.

The rearrangement uses TRBV19 and TRBJ1-2; D call uncertain. The CDR3 length is 13 residues. V was cut by 9 bases and J by 5 bases, with 16 bases left in between. CDR1 and CDR2 (germline): LNHDA, SQIVND (reference sequence). CDR3 in DNA: TGTGCCAGCACCCGGGTCGGGGAGTATGGCTACACCTTC. It specifies CASTRVGEYGYTF.

The rearrangement uses TRBV5-1 and TRBJ1-1, with 8 bases identical to TRBD1. The CDR3 sequence is 14 residues long. From germline, CDR1 is SGHRS and CDR2 YFSETQ. V shed 4 bases, J shed 4 bases, and the junction held 6 bases outside the gene matches. The CDR3 sequence: CASSQQGAGTEAFF. The DNA for the CDR3 is TGCGCCAGCAGCCAGCAGGGGGCGGGCACTGAAGCTTTCTTT.

The genes are TRBV10-3 and TRBJ2-7; 9 positions agree with TRBD2. Germline-derived CDR1 and CDR2 are ENHRY and SYGVKD. CDR3 length: 16 residues. Unmatched junction bases numbered 6, after V lost 0 bases and J lost 3 bases. CDR3 in amino acids: CAISESTRRGGYEQYF. DNA of the CDR3: TGTGCCATCAGTGAGTCGACTCGGCGGGGGGGCTACGAGCAGTACTTC.

J is TRBJ1-1 and V is TRBV7-6, with a weak D call TRBD1 (5 bases). The CDR3 runs 13 residues. Between the trimmed V and J ends, which lost 6 bases and 1 base, there was a span of 9 bases. CDR1 SGHVS and CDR2 FNYEAQ come from the germline V gene. In DNA, the CDR3 is TGTGCCAGCAGGAAACAGGAGAACACTGAAGCTTTCTTT. The encoded protein is CASRKQENTEAFF. Combining the CDR3 with reference TRBV7-6 and TRBJ1-1 gives the whole variable domain GAGVSQSPRYKVTKRGQDVALRCDPISGHVSLYWYRQALGQGPEFLTYFNYEAQQDKSGLPNDRFSAERPEGSISTLTIQRTEQRDSAMYRCASRKQENTEAFFGQGTRLTVV.

This sequence joins TRBV27 and TRBJ2-7; 11 positions match TRBD1. The V gene end was trimmed by 3 bases and the J gene end by 3 bases; junction bases not matched to a gene: 4. Germline assignment: CDR1 MNHEY and CDR2 SMNVEV (reference sequence). CDR3 length equals 15 residues. The CDR3 protein is CASSLGQGGYYEQYF. CDR3 nucleotide sequence: TGTGCCAGCAGTTTGGGACAGGGGGGGTACTACGAGCAGTACTTC.

The rearrangement uses TRBV7-3 and TRBJ1-5, with a tentative D call TRBD1 (6 bases). CDR3 size: 14 residues. Germline V lookup: CDR1 SGHTA, CDR2 FQGTGA. Trimming took 5 bases from V and 3 from J, leaving 11 bases between them. The chain's CDR3 is CASSPTGLNQPQHF. The CDR3 region has the DNA TGTGCCAGCAGCCCGACAGGACTCAATCAGCCCCAGCATTTT. The whole variable domain, filled in from reference TRBV7-3 and TRBJ1-5, reads GAGVSQTPSNKVTEKGKYVELRCDPISGHTALYWYRQSLGQGPEFLIYFQGTGAADDSGLPNDRFFAVRPEGSVSTLKIQRTERGDSAVYLCASSPTGLNQPQHFGDGTRLSIL.

The chain couples TRBV29-1 to TRBJ2-7; TRBD1 agrees at 8 bases. V lost 4 bases and J lost 1; bases outside the gene matches: 6. This CDR3 is 14 amino acids long. Germline assignment: CDR1 SQVTM and CDR2 ANQGSEA. The CDR3 sequence is CSVGDRGPSYEQYF. The DNA for the CDR3 is TGCAGCGTTGGTGACAGGGGTCCTTCCTACGAGCAGTACTTC.

J is TRBJ1-6 and V is TRBV5-4; unclear D gene. V gave up 4 bases and J gave up 7 bases, with 12 bases separating them. The CDR3 runs 14 residues. The germline V gene encodes CDR1 SGHNT and CDR2 YYREEE (reference sequence). In nucleotides, the CDR3 is TGTGCCAGCAGCGTCGGACTGAGGAATTCACCCCTCCACTTT. It yields the protein CASSVGLRNSPLHF. Full variable domain (missing parts from reference TRBV5-4 and TRBJ1-6): ETGVTQSPTHLIKTRGQQVTLRCSSQSGHNTVSWYQQALGQGPQFIFQYYREEENGRGNFPPRFSGLQFPNYSSELNVNALELDDSALYLCASSVGLRNSPLHFGNGTRLTVT.

This sequence joins TRBV2 and TRBJ1-1, with D possibly TRBD1 on 5 matching bases. The CDR3 extends over 14 amino acids. Germline CDR1 and CDR2: SNHLY and FYNNEI. V shed 6 bases and J shed 1 base, with 12 bases lying between them. The CDR3 nucleotides read TGTGCCAGCAGCGCGGGACGGCCGAACACTGAAGCTTTCTTT. This encodes CASSAGRPNTEAFF.

The chain has TRBV10-3 and TRBJ1-1; no firm D call. From germline, CDR1 is ENHRY and CDR2 SYGVKD. This CDR3 has 13 residues. V gave up 6 bases and J gave up 11 bases, with 19 bases separating them. CDR3 nucleotides: TGTGCCATCAGGAAAGAGGGAACACTGAGCGCTTTCTTT. It encodes CAIRKEGTLSAFF.

The genes are TRBV10-2 and TRBJ2-2; D gene uncertain. Germline CDR1 and CDR2: WSHSY and SAAADI. This CDR3 region has 13 residues. Trimming removed 4 bases at V and 6 bases at J, with 9 bases between. CDR3 in amino acids: CASSVLLSGELFF. CDR3 in DNA: TGCGCCAGCAGTGTGTTGTTATCCGGGGAGCTGTTTTTT.

The chain employs TRBV6-6 and TRBJ2-2, with 9 bases fitting TRBD1. This CDR3 contains 16 residues. CDR1 is MNHNY, CDR2 SVGAGI, per germline (reference sequence). V trimming: 6 bases; J trimming: 3 bases; junction bases outside the gene matches: 8. In DNA form, the CDR3 reads TGTGCCAGCAGCCTGACAGGGGGTTCGTACACCGGGGAGCTGTTTTTT. Encoded protein: CASSLTGGSYTGELFF.

This clone appeared once. The chain uses TRBV6-4 and TRBJ2-2, with a weak D call TRBD1 (5 bases). The length of the CDR3 is 16 residues. Trimming took 2 bases from V and 0 from J, leaving 10 bases between them. Germline-derived CDR1 and CDR2 are MRHNA and SNTAGT. CDR3: CASSDLGQANTGELFF. The CDR3 DNA reads as TGTGCCAGCAGTGACCTCGGACAAGCGAACACCGGGGAGCTGTTTTTT.

This chain links TRBV18 with TRBJ1-2; TRBD1 aligns across 7 bases. V shed 2 bases and J 7 bases; nucleotides not matched to a gene: 16. The CDR3 runs 17 residues. Germline lookup yields CDR1 KGHSH and CDR2 LQKENI. Here the CDR3 DNA reads TGTGCCAGCTCACCAGTACAGGGGCGCGGATATATTTTTGGCTACACCTTC. Encoded protein: CASSPVQGRGYIFGYTF.

This sequence joins TRBV5-6 and TRBJ1-6; the D gene is possibly TRBD1 (6 bases). CDR3 length: 13 residues. Germline V lookup: CDR1 SGHDT, CDR2 YYEEEE. Trimming stripped 7 bases from V and 7 bases from J, with 12 bases between. Here the CDR3 DNA reads TGTGCCAGCCGTCCAGGGGTAAATTCACCCCTCCACTTT. This sequence encodes CASRPGVNSPLHF.

The V gene is TRBV27, the J gene TRBJ2-1; 12 bases agree with TRBD2. From germline, CDR1 is MNHEY and CDR2 SMNVEV (reference sequence). There are 14 residues in the CDR3. Trimming took 5 bases from V and 7 from J; bases not matched to a gene: 3. The CDR3 DNA follows: TGTGCCAGCAGTCTCGGGACTAGCGGGAATGAGCAGTTCTTC. This codes for CASSLGTSGNEQFF.

The V and J genes are TRBV4-3 and TRBJ1-2, with 7 bases identical to TRBD1. The CDR3 has 14 amino acids. The trim removed 3 bases at V and 6 bases at J, leaving 7 bases unmatched. Germline V gives CDR1 LGHNA, CDR2 YSLEER. In nucleotides, the CDR3 is TGCGCCAGCAGCCATCTCAGACAGGGCGATGGCTACACCTTC. Translated: CASSHLRQGDGYTF.

This clone was recorded once. The V and J genes are TRBV23-1 and TRBJ2-7; D call uncertain. TRBV23-1 is given ORF status, its function remaining uncertain. Trimming took 8 bases from V and 4 from J, leaving 9 bases between them. The CDR3 loop spans 11 amino acids. In DNA form, the CDR3 reads TGCGCCAGCGATAGATCATACGAGCAGTACTTC. Protein product: CASDRSYEQYF.

This clone was seen a single time. V and J are TRBV19 and TRBJ1-1; tentatively, D is TRBD1 (5 bases). CDR3 length: 14 residues. With 4 bases removed from V and 0 bases from J, the gap between germline ends came to 9 bases. Germline loops: CDR1 LNHDA, CDR2 SQIVND (reference sequence). The CDR3 reads CASSKDNLNTEAFF. The CDR3, as DNA: TGTGCCAGTAGTAAGGACAACCTGAACACTGAAGCTTTCTTT.